This paragraph covers one TCR beta chain sequence. Its target is not known. A universal primer site came from template switching; cDNA carried unique molecular identifiers. TCRdb independently ran MiXCR on the 5' RACE reads; one entry per CDR3 protein. The profile covers around 490,000 distinct CDR3 sequences, with around 15% appearing a single time and roughly 0.43% taken by the ten largest. This sample is drawn from a study of identical twins. Regarding the study as a whole: Interpretation of the results relied on cross-sectional statistical analysis and not on following the same donors. Out-of-frame alpha sequences shared by twins were enriched for low generation probability.

The CDR3 loop spans 13 amino acids. Trimming took off 0 bases at V and 2 bases at J, with 5 bases between the two ends. Looked up from germline, CDR1 is SGHRS and CDR2 is YFSETQ. These same data were also listed under a study on yellow fever vaccine responses in identical twins.

The material sequenced was CD4+ T cells sorted from blood. This TCR was sampled from a woman under 30 in good health. This chain links TRBV5-1 with TRBJ1-1; D gene ambiguous. The CDR3 region is CASSLEINTEAFF. In nucleotides, the CDR3 is TGCGCCAGCAGCTTGGAAATAAACACTGAAGCTTTCTTT. Using reference TRBV5-1 and TRBJ1-1 for the parts outside the CDR3, the full variable domain is KAGVTQTPRYLIKTRGQQVTLSCSPISGHRSVSWYQQTPGQGLQFLFEYFSETQRNKGNFPGRFSGRQFSNSRSEMNVSTLELGDSALYLCASSLEINTEAFFGQGTRLTVV.